The 18 T cell receptor beta chains given below trace back to one sample, sequenced in a study of blood T cell repertoires in COVID-19 (dated by TCRdb to the early 2020s). The receptor library was made with the immunoSEQ multiplex PCR assay. Imported from immuneACCESS, the table was reduced by TCRdb to in-frame sequences with V and J called. These copies leave out some clones; in studies compared against another copy, an unresolved V gene accounts for under half, and the cause of the remainder is not known. This sample lists more than 400,000 clones; around 91% were detected once. The ten largest make up more than 0.55% of the sample. Material for sequencing was PBMCs or T cells enriched from blood (not recorded which). The receptors here all came from a man between 18 and 35 years old who had recovered from COVID-19.

The CDR3 DNA sequence: TGCGCCAGCAGCCAACCGGACAGGAGGAACACTGAAGCTTTCTTT. Protein sequence: CASSQPDRRNTEAFF. The chain carries TRBV4-1 and TRBJ1-1, with TRBD1 identical over 7 bases. CDR3 length: 15 residues. Germline CDR1 MGHRA, CDR2 YSYEKL. V gave up 2 bases and J gave up 1 base; unmatched junction bases: 4.

The chain links TRBV18 to TRBJ2-7, with TRBD2 identical over 9 bases. The CDR3 loop spans 14 amino acids. Germline CDR1 KGHSH, CDR2 LQKENI. V lost 3 bases to trimming and J lost 5 bases; unmatched junction nucleotides: 5. This CDR3 reads CASSPEREADEQYF. As DNA, the CDR3 is TGTGCCAGCTCACCGGAGCGGGAGGCAGACGAGCAGTACTTC.

This chain links TRBV10-2 with TRBJ1-1, with TRBD1 identical over 7 bases. Looked up from germline, CDR1 is WSHSY and CDR2 is SAAADI. This CDR3 contains 15 residues. The J segment lost 2 bases and the V segment lost 6 bases, leaving 9 bases of the junction unmatched. CDR3 nucleotides: TGCGCCAGCAGAGGATCCAGGGGGGAAAACACTGAAGCTTTCTTT. Amino acids: CASRGSRGENTEAFF.

This chain joins TRBV7-9 and TRBJ1-4, with unresolved D. Trimming stripped 5 bases from V and 4 bases from J, with 11 bases between. This CDR3 has 14 amino acids. From germline, CDR1 is SEHNR and CDR2 FQNEAQ (reference sequence). The CDR3 loop reads CASSPLEYNEKLFF. Here the CDR3 DNA reads TGTGCCAGCAGCCCTCTAGAGTATAATGAAAAACTGTTTTTT.

The gene calls are TRBV10-1 and TRBJ2-5; 7 bases map to TRBD1. CDR3 size: 16 residues. V gave up 2 bases and J gave up 3 bases; unmatched junction bases: 9. Germline CDR1 reads WNHNN; CDR2 reads SYGVQD (reference sequence). The CDR3 coding sequence is TGCGCCAGCAGTGAGGGGGACAGTAACGGCAAAGAGACCCAGTACTTC. It specifies CASSEGDSNGKETQYF.

The chain has TRBV12-3 or TRBV12-4 and TRBJ1-1, with no clear D. Trimming took 6 bases from V and 1 from J, leaving 9 bases between them. The CDR3 has 13 residues. CDR3 nucleotides: TGTGCCAGCAGCATTTCAGGGAACACTGAAGCTTTCTTT. Amino acids: CASSISGNTEAFF.

The rearrangement links TRBV2 to TRBJ1-2; D call uncertain. Germline V gene sequence: CDR1 SNHLY, CDR2 FYNNEI. Trimming left V 7 bases short and J 3 bases short, with 12 bases between. CDR3 length: 13 amino acids. DNA for the CDR3: TGTGCCAGCACTTACGGGGATTACTATGGCTACACCTTC. It yields the protein CASTYGDYYGYTF.

The genes are TRBV9 and TRBJ2-7; D may be TRBD2 (5 bases). V was pared by 3 bases and J by 9 bases, with 19 bases between. Germline lookup yields CDR1 SGDLS and CDR2 YYNGEE. The length of the CDR3 is 14 residues. The CDR3 DNA is TGTGCCAGCAGCGACACGCGGGCAGCCGGAGTGCAGTACTTC. This translates into CASSDTRAAGVQYF.

This chain joins TRBV29-1 and TRBJ2-7; 7 bases match TRBD2. There are 13 residues in the CDR3. The J segment lost 4 bases and the V segment lost 6 bases, leaving 9 bases of the junction unmatched. CDR1 and CDR2 (germline): SQVTM, ANQGSEA. As DNA, the CDR3 is TGCAGCGTCGGACTAGTAGGGGCGTACGAGCAGTACTTC. It yields the protein CSVGLVGAYEQYF.

The chain has TRBV12-3 or TRBV12-4 and TRBJ2-7, with D possibly TRBD1 on 6 matching bases. The CDR3 is made up of 12 amino acids. V was clipped by 6 bases and J by 7 bases, with 13 bases between them. Written as DNA, the CDR3 is TGTGCCAGCAGGGCCCCTAGGGGGGAGCAGTACTTC. Translating it yields CASRAPRGEQYF.

The DNA of the CDR3 is TGTGCTAGTGGTTTGGACCTCTCCCACGGTGGCTACACCTTC. This gives the protein CASGLDLSHGGYTF. The V call is TRBV12-5, the J call TRBJ1-2; no definite D call. Germline CDR1 reads LGHNT; CDR2 reads FRNRAP. CDR3 size: 14 residues. The germline V and J ends were trimmed by 1 base and 7 bases, with 13 bases remaining between them.

The chain uses TRBV19 and TRBJ1-1; D is unclear. The CDR3 consists of 13 residues. Germline V gene lookup returns CDR1 LNHDA and CDR2 SQIVND (reference sequence). Between the trimmed V and J ends, which lost 1 base and 4 bases, there was a span of 7 bases. CDR3 residues: CASSIAVSTEAFF. DNA of the CDR3: TGTGCCAGTAGTATAGCAGTAAGCACTGAAGCTTTCTTT. The variable domain in full, completed from reference TRBV19 and TRBJ1-1, reads DGGITQSPKYLFRKEGQNVTLSCEQNLNHDAMYWYRQDPGQGLRLIYYSQIVNDFQKGDIAEGYSVSREKKESFPLTVTSAQKNPTAFYLCASSIAVSTEAFFGQGTRLTVV.

The rearrangement uses TRBV5-1 and TRBJ1-4; possible D gene TRBD1, 5 bases. This CDR3 has 15 amino acids. The V gene lost 3 bases and the J gene lost 5 bases, with 14 bases spanning the gap. In germline, CDR1 is SGHRS, CDR2 YFSETQ. CDR3 nucleotides: TGCGCCAGCAGCTCCGCCGACAGAAACAATGAAAAACTGTTTTTT. Protein sequence: CASSSADRNNEKLFF.

This rearrangement joins TRBV5-1 to TRBJ1-1; 8 bases align to TRBD1. Germline V gene data show CDR1 as SGHRS and CDR2 as YFSETQ. CDR3 length: 15 residues. With 4 bases clipped from V and 0 bases from J, the junction kept 5 bases outside the gene matches. The CDR3 sequence: CASSIGQGMNTEAFF. CDR3 coding DNA: TGCGCCAGCAGCATAGGACAGGGCATGAACACTGAAGCTTTCTTT.

This clone was seen just once. The chain uses TRBV18 and TRBJ1-1, with 10 bases fitting TRBD1. The length of the CDR3 is 15 residues. The V gene end was trimmed by 1 base and the J gene end by 4 bases; junction bases not matched to a gene: 3. Germline assignment: CDR1 KGHSH and CDR2 LQKENI. The CDR3 DNA is TGTGCCAGCTCACCACTGAGACAGGGGGCCACTGAAGCTTTCTTT. Encoded protein: CASSPLRQGATEAFF.

The chain uses TRBV28 and TRBJ2-7, with 12 nucleotides matching TRBD2. The CDR3 is 14 amino acids. Germline V gene sequence: CDR1 MDHEN, CDR2 SYDVKM. After removal of 4 bases from V and 4 bases from J, the junction contained 2 bases not matched to a gene. The CDR3 sequence is CASSSGLAGYEQYF. The CDR3 DNA sequence: TGTGCCAGCAGTTCCGGACTAGCGGGGTACGAGCAGTACTTC.

In regard to this clone: Other nucleotide sequences in the sample specify the same CDR3. The CDR3 coding sequence is TGTGCCAGCAGTTTAGGGGGTAGCGGTCAGCCCCAGCATTTT. The encoded protein is CASSLGGSGQPQHF. V gene TRBV28 combines with J gene TRBJ1-5; D might be TRBD1 (5 bases). The CDR3 is 14 residues long. V lost 2 bases and J lost 6, with 11 bases in between. Per germline, CDR1 MDHEN and CDR2 SYDVKM.

V is TRBV2 and J is TRBJ2-7, with 7 bases matching TRBD2. Germline V gene lookup returns CDR1 SNHLY and CDR2 FYNNEI. V gave up 8 bases and J gave up 7 bases; unmatched junction bases: 8. CDR3 length equals 12 residues. The CDR3 DNA follows: TGTGCCAGCTACCCGTGGGGGGGTGAGCAGTACTTC. Amino acids: CASYPWGGEQYF.